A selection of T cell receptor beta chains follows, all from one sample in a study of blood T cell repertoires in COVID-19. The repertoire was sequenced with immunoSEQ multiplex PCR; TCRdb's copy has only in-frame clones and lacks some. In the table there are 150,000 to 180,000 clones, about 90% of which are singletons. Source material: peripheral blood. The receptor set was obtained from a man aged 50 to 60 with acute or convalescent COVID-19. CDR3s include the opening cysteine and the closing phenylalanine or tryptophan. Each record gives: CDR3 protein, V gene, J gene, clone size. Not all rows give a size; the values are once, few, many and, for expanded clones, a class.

CASSLIGGEQYF,TRBV7-9,TRBJ2-7,-
CASSLTTSGGPSDTQYF,TRBV7-9,TRBJ2-3,once
CASRRQGGELFF,TRBV19,TRBJ2-2,once
CASGLAGTGELFF,TRBV11-2,TRBJ2-2,-
CASTGTGGCNEQFF,TRBV6-4,TRBJ2-1,once
CASSSHGEETQYF,TRBV6-2/TRBV6-3,TRBJ2-5,-
CASSLGTSHYTGELFF,TRBV5-4,TRBJ2-2,-
CASSIGQGAYSPLHF,TRBV7-9,TRBJ1-6,-
CASSRTGQETQYF,TRBV5-1,TRBJ2-5,-
CASSIGGDSYNEQFF,TRBV19,TRBJ2-1,-
CASSFPGTRTDTQYF,TRBV5-1,TRBJ2-3,-
CSAHRGRGELFF,TRBV29-1,TRBJ2-2,-
CASSLGDRNSGNTIYF,TRBV11-1,TRBJ1-3,-
CASSTGRNSPLHF,TRBV12-3/TRBV12-4,TRBJ1-6,few
CASSHGLALSSYNEQFF,TRBV27,TRBJ2-1,-
CASSYSNRETDTQYF,TRBV6-5,TRBJ2-3,-
CASSRTGSKQETQYF,TRBV27,TRBJ2-5,-
CASSLGGGQNTIYF,TRBV28,TRBJ1-3,-
CASSLGGLGSDTQYF,TRBV28,TRBJ2-3,-
CASSELGKGLAVGELFF,TRBV10-1,TRBJ2-2,-
CASSGLAGGPGTGELFF,TRBV7-9,TRBJ2-2,-
CASSLGGGNTGELFF,TRBV7-9,TRBJ2-2,-
CASSPKREYEQYF,TRBV18,TRBJ2-7,-
CASSKGGGGNTIYF,TRBV28,TRBJ1-3,-
CASSGLAPVSTDTQYF,TRBV27,TRBJ2-3,-
CASSLTLGQFYGYTF,TRBV7-9,TRBJ1-2,-
CASSPSGTRPNQPQHF,TRBV27,TRBJ1-5,-
CASSLGPGLVYEQYF,TRBV5-1,TRBJ2-7,-
CASSRPTGGHMETQYF,TRBV3-1/TRBV3-2,TRBJ2-5,-
CASSRQGANTEAFF,TRBV6-6,TRBJ1-1,-
CASSQGISSNQPQHF,TRBV4-3,TRBJ1-5,-
CASSDRGTNTEAFF,TRBV6-1,TRBJ1-1,-
CASSSPPRGGGDIQYF,TRBV28,TRBJ2-4,-
CASSLSRANQPQHF,TRBV27,TRBJ1-5,-
CASSFEGGSTDTQYF,TRBV28,TRBJ2-3,-
CASGDIASGANVLTF,TRBV27,TRBJ2-6,-
CASKQQGSSYNSPLHF,TRBV7-9,TRBJ1-6,-
CASSDPRTGQNQPQHF,TRBV19,TRBJ1-5,-
CASSSGTSTETQYF,TRBV11-2,TRBJ2-5,-